This T cell receptor (beta chain) was found in a study of cytomegalovirus exposure and HLA in healthy donors. Trimming took off 7 bases at V and 7 bases at J, with 14 bases between the two ends. CDR3 length: 14 residues. Germline CDR1 reads SNHLY; CDR2 reads FYNNEI. The PCR made use of 60 Vbeta and 13 Jbeta primers. Sequenced by immunoSEQ multiplex PCR; TCRdb stores in-frame clones only, minus some. This table holds over 75,000 clones, 60% to 80% found once. This clone was seen a few times. Sequencing used PBMCs. J is TRBJ1-6 and V is TRBV2; D is unresolved. The receptor comes from a female donor in good health and CMV-seronegative. DNA for the CDR3: TGTGCCAGCACCTTGCTCCAAGCAAATTCACCCCTCCACTTT. Protein product: CASTLLQANSPLHF. Variable domain in full (rest from reference TRBV2 and TRBJ1-6): EPEVTQTPSHQVTQMGQEVILRCVPISNHLYFYWYRQILGQKVEFLVSFYNNEISEKSEIFDDQFSVERPDGSNFTLKIRSTKLEDSAMYFCASTLLQANSPLHFGNGTRLTVT.